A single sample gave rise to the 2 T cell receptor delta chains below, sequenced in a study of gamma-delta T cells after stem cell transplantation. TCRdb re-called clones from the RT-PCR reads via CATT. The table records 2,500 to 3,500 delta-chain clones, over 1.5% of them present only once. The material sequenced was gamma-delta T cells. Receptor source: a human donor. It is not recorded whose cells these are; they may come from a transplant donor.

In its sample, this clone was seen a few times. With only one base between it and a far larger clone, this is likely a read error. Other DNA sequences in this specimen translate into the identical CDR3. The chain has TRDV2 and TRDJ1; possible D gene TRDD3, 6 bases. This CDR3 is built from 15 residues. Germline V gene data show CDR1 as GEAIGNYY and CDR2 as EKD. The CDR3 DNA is TGTGCCTGTGACACCCTTAGTGGGGGGCGCGATAAACTCATCTTC. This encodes CACDTLSGGRDKLIF.

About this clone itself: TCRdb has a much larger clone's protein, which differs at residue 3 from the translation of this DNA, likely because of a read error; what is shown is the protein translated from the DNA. In DNA, the CDR3 is TGTGCCTATGACACGGTCGGGGAGAACACCGATAAACTCATCTTT. Translation gives CAYDTVGENTDKLIF. This sequence joins TRDV2 and TRDJ1; D may be TRDD3 (5 bases). The CDR3 contains 15 residues. In germline, CDR1 is GEAIGNYY, CDR2 EKD.